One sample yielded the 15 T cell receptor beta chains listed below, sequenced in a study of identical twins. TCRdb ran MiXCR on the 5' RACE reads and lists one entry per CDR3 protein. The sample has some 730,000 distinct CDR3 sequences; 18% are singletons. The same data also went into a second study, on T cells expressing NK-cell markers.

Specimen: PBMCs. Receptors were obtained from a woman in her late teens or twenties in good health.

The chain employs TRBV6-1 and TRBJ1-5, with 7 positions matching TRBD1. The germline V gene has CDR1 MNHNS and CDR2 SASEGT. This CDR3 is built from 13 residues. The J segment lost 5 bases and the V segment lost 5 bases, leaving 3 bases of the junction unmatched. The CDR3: CASSIQGDQPQHF. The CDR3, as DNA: TGTGCCAGCAGTATCCAGGGGGATCAGCCCCAGCATTTT.

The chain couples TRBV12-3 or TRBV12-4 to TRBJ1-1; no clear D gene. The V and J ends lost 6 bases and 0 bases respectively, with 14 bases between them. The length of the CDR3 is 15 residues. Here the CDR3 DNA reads TGTGCCAGCAGCTTGGCCATCTCGATGAACACTGAAGCTTTCTTT. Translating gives CASSLAISMNTEAFF.

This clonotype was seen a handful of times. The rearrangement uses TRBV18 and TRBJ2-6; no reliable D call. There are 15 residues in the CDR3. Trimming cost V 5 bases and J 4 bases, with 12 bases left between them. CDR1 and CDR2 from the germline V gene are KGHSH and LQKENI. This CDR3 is CASSDRRSGANVLTF. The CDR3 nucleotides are TGTGCCAGCTCAGATCGACGATCAGGGGCCAACGTCCTGACTTTC. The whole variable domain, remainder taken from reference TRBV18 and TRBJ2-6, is NAGVMQNPRHLVRRRGQEARLRCSPMKGHSHVYWYRQLPEEGLKFMVYLQKENIIDESGMPKERFSAEFPKEGPSILRIQQVVRGDSAAYFCASSDRRSGANVLTFGAGSRLTVL.

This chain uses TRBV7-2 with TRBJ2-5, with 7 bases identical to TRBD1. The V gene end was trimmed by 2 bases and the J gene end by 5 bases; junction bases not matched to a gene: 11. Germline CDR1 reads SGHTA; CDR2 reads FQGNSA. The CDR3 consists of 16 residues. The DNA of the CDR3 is TGTGCCAGCAGCTTATGGATGGGACAGAAACGGGAGACCCAGTACTTC. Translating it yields CASSLWMGQKRETQYF.

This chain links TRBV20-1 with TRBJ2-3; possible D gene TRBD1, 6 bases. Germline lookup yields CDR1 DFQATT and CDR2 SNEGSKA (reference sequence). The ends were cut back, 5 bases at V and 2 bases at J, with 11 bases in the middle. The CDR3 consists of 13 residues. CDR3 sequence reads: CSAVTGNTDTQYF. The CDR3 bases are TGCAGTGCTGTAACAGGGAACACAGATACGCAGTATTTT.

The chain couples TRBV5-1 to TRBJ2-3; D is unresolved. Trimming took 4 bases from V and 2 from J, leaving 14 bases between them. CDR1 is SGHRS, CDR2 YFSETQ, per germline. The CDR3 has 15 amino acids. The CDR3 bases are TGCGCCAGCAGCCCTATCGGACCATTCACAGATACGCAGTATTTT. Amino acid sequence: CASSPIGPFTDTQYF.

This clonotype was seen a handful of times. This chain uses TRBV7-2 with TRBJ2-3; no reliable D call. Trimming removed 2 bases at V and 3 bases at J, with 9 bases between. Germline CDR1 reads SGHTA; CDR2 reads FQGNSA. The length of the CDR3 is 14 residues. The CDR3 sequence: CASSLNGHTDTQYF. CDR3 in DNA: TGTGCCAGCAGCTTAAACGGGCATACAGATACGCAGTATTTT.

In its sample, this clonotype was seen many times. The CDR3 spells CACKGHVGEAFF. Written as DNA, the CDR3 is TGTGCCTGCAAGGGGCACGTCGGTGAAGCTTTCTTT. J is TRBJ1-1 and V is TRBV30; a possible D gene is TRBD1 (5 bases). CDR3 length: 12 residues. CDR1 is GTSNPN and CDR2 is SVGIG in the germline V gene (reference sequence). V lost 6 bases and J 7 bases, leaving 15 bases between the germline ends.

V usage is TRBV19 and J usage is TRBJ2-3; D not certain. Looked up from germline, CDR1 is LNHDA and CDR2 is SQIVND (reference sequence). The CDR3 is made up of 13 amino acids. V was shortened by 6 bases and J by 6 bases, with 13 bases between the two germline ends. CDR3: CASSPSRVDTQYF. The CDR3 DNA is TGTGCCAGTAGCCCGTCTAGGGTGGATACGCAGTATTTT.

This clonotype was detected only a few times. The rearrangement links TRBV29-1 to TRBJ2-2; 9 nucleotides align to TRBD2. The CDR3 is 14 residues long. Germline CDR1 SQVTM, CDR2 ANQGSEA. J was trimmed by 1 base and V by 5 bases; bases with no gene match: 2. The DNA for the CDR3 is TGCAGCGTTCGGCGGGGGGGGAACACCGGGGAGCTGTTTTTT. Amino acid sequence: CSVRRGGNTGELFF.

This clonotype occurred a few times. CDR3 amino acids: CASRTLGGGINEQFF. In nucleotides, the CDR3 is TGTGCCAGCAGGACCCTTGGCGGGGGAATCAATGAGCAGTTCTTC. J is TRBJ2-1 and V is TRBV6-2 or TRBV6-3, with 7 bases matching TRBD2. The CDR3 extends over 15 amino acids. Germline CDR1 is MNHEY and CDR2 is SVGEGT. V shed 6 bases, J shed 6 bases, and the junction held 11 bases outside the gene matches.

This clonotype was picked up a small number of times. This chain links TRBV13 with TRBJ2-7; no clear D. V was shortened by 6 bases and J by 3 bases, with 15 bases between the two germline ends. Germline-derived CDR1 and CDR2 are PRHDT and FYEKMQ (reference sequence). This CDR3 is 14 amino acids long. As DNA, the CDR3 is TGTGCCAGCAGTATCGGCAGCCGTTACTACGAGCAGTACTTC. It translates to CASSIGSRYYEQYF.

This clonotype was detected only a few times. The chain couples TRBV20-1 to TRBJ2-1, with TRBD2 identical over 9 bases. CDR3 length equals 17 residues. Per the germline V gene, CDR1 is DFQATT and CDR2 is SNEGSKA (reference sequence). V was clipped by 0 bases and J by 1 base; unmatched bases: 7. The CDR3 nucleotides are TGCAGTGCTAGAGATCCGAGCGGGGGGCCTTCCTACAATGAGCAGTTCTTC. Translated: CSARDPSGGPSYNEQFF.

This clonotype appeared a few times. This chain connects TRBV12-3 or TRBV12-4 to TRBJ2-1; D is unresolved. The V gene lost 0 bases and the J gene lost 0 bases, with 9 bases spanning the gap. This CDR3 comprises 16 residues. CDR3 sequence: CASSLASISSYNEQFF. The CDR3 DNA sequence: TGTGCCAGCAGTTTAGCGTCTATTAGCTCCTACAATGAGCAGTTCTTC.

CDR3 coding DNA: TGCAGTGCGCATCCGGGCGACGGGAGAAAAGCTTTCTTT. Encoded protein: CSAHPGDGRKAFF. V gene TRBV20-1 combines with J gene TRBJ1-1; no definite D call. V was trimmed by 6 bases and J by 9 bases, leaving 20 bases between them. CDR1 and CDR2 (germline): DFQATT, SNEGSKA (reference sequence). The CDR3 is 13 amino acids.